Described below is a single T cell receptor beta chain sequence and its context. Its target is not known. V was clipped by 5 bases and J by 4 bases; unmatched bases: 11. Looked up from germline, CDR1 is LGHDT and CDR2 is YNNKEL (reference sequence). The CDR3 spans 16 residues. Sample-barcoded 5' priming and a J-beta primer mix drove a second PCR of about 7 to 12 cycles. Each of the cDNA molecules was tagged by a template-switch adaptor with 12 random nucleotides. One entry per CDR3 protein, called by TCRdb with MiXCR from the 5' RACE reads. The data contain 550,000 to 700,000 distinct CDR3 sequences, approximately 30% of them singletons. The donors, aged roughly 6 to 100, were healthy Caucasians from Russia. For every donor, a draw yielded about 10 milliliters of peripheral blood. The record originates from a study of blood T cells in healthy people across ages. Overall study results and limits: The long-lived group displayed more naive CD4+ cells, plus higher diversity, than the aged donors did.

The clonotype comes from an older woman in good health. The chain carries TRBV3-1 and TRBJ1-2, with 9 bases matching TRBD1. Sequences were obtained from blood. The DNA of the CDR3 is TGTGCCAGCAGCTTCATATCCGGGACAGGGACCTATGGCTACACCTTC. Encoded protein: CASSFISGTGTYGYTF. The entire variable domain, with the rest obtained from reference TRBV3-1 and TRBJ1-2, is as follows: DTAVSQTPKYLVTQMGNDKSIKCEQNLGHDTMYWYKQDSKKFLKIMFSYNNKELIINETVPNRFSPKSPDKAHLNLHINSLELGDSAVYFCASSFISGTGTYGYTFGSGTRLTVV.